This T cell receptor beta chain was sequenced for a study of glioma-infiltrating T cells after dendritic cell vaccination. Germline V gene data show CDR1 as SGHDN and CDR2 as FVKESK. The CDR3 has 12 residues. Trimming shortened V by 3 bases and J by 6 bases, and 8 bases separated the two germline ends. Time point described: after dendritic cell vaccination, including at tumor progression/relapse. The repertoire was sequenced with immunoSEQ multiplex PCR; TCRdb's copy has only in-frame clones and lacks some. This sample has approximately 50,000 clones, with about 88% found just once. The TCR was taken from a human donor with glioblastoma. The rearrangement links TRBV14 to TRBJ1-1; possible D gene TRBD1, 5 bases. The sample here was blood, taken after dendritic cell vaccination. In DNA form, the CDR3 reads TGTGCCAGCAGCCACGGGGGGGCTGAAGCTTTCTTT. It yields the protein CASSHGGAEAFF. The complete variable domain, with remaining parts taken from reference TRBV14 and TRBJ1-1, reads EAGVTQFPSHSVIEKGQTVTLRCDPISGHDNLYWYRRVMGKEIKFLLHFVKESKQDESGMPNNRFLAERTGGTYSTLKVQPAELEDSGVYFCASSHGGAEAFFGQGTRLTVV.